This T cell receptor beta chain emerged from a study of memory CD8 T cells in hepatitis C reinfection. At the level of the study: A couple of donors cleared primary HCV but became chronic after reinfection. Late/post reinfection sampling occurred 12 to 24 weeks after detected reinfection. Study-wide points: With about 5 donors, public clonotype conclusions could not be definitive.

Regarding time point: late/post reinfection, 12 to 24 weeks after detection. Sorted cells were sequenced directly ex vivo without any in vitro expansion. A couple of donors provided sorted CD3+ CD8+ CD45RO- naive CD8 T cells at all three reinfection time points. Worth noting for this clone: The antigen remains undetermined.

The method was immunoSEQ multiplex PCR; TCRdb's version includes in-frame clones alone and lacks a portion of them. The sample has some 44,000 clones, 80% to 90% seen once. The CDR3 sequence is 13 residues long. V gave up 3 bases and J gave up 7 bases, with 10 bases separating them. Germline V gives CDR1 LNHDA, CDR2 SQIVND (reference sequence). This receptor was taken from a man aged 18 to 29 with hepatitis C virus infection. The V call is TRBV19, the J call TRBJ2-1; D possibly corresponds to TRBD2 (5 bases). Sequencing was performed on naive CD8+ T cells sorted from blood. The CDR3 reads CASSIRGRNEQFF. The CDR3 nucleotides read TGTGCCAGTAGTATTCGGGGTCGGAATGAGCAGTTCTTC.